This entry describes one T cell receptor (beta chain). The TCR beta CDR3 regions underwent amplification from RNA transcripts. The workflow started with a first-round RT-PCR run with HTBI primers and then moved on to a second-round multiplex PCR. TCRdb analysed the multiplex PCR reads with MiXCR anew, one entry per CDR3 protein. The table records approximately 540,000 distinct CDR3 sequences, 35% to 40% of them present only once. The sample comes from a study of Graves' ophthalmopathy and Graves' hyperthyroidism. J lost 2 bases, V lost 4 bases, and 1 base had no gene match. The CDR3 is 15 amino acids. Germline CDR1 is MGHDK and CDR2 is SYGVNS.

The TCR comes from an adult man with Graves' hyperthyroidism. Sequenced: peripheral blood or thyroid tissue (not recorded which). This sequence joins TRBV25-1 and TRBJ1-5; TRBD1 matches 11 bases. CDR3 sequence (DNA): TGTGCCAGCAGTGGGACAGGGGGCGGCAATCAGCCCCAGCATTTT. Its protein is CASSGTGGGNQPQHF.